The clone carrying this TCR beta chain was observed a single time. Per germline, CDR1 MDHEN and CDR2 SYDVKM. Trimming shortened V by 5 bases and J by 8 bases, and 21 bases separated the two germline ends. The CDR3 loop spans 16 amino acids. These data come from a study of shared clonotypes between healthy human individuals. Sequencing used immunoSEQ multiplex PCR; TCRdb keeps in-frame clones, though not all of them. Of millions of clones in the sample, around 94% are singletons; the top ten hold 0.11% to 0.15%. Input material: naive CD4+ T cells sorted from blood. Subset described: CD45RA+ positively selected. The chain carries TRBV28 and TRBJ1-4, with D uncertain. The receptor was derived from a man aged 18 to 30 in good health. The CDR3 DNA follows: TGTGCCAGCAGTACCACCAGGCAACTAGGGTGGGAAAAACTGTTTTTT. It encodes CASSTTRQLGWEKLFF.